This entry lists 26 T cell receptor beta chains sequenced from one sample in a study of STAT5B mutations in CD4+ large granular lymphocyte leukemia. Repertoires were generated with immunoSEQ multiplex PCR, while TCRdb's copy carries only in-frame clones and drops some. The sample contains approximately 24,000 clones, around 72% of which appear only once. Specimen: CD4+ T cells from blood buffy coats. These TCRs come from a human donor in good health.

The V call is TRBV19, the J call TRBJ1-2, with 9 bases aligning to TRBD1. Germline V gene data show CDR1 as LNHDA and CDR2 as SQIVND (reference sequence). The CDR3 covers 15 residues. The V gene end was trimmed by 1 base and the J gene end by 4 bases; junction bases not matched to a gene: 4. The CDR3 loop is CASSIGTGAFYGYTF. For the CDR3, the DNA is TGTGCCAGTAGTATAGGGACAGGGGCGTTCTATGGCTACACCTTC.

This clone was seen just once. The chain links TRBV27 to TRBJ1-4; TRBD1 matches at 7 bases. The V gene end was trimmed by 4 bases and the J gene end by 3 bases; junction bases not matched to a gene: 5. Per the germline V gene, CDR1 is MNHEY and CDR2 is SMNVEV (reference sequence). This CDR3 has 15 amino acids. The CDR3: CASSSGTVPNEKLFF. The CDR3 region has the DNA TGTGCCAGCAGTTCCGGGACAGTTCCTAATGAAAAACTGTTTTTT.

The chain employs TRBV6-5 and TRBJ2-1; TRBD1 agrees at 9 bases. Trimming at V came to 6 bases and at J to 9 bases, leaving 3 bases not matched to a gene. CDR3 length: 12 residues. The germline CDR1 and CDR2 sequences are MNHEY and SVGAGI. The CDR3 DNA reads TGTGCCAGCAGCGACAGGGGGGGTGAGCAGTTCTTC. Residues: CASSDRGGEQFF.

V and J are TRBV19 and TRBJ2-2; D tentatively reads TRBD1 or TRBD2 (5 bases each). The CDR3 extends over 15 amino acids. V was clipped by 7 bases and J by 4 bases, with 16 bases between them. Germline V CDR1 and CDR2: LNHDA, SQIVND (reference sequence). The CDR3 DNA is TGTGCCAGTATGGATCCCGGGGCCTTCACCGGGGAGCTGTTTTTT. Translation: CASMDPGAFTGELFF. Full variable domain (remainder filled in from reference TRBV19 and TRBJ2-2): DGGITQSPKYLFRKEGQNVTLSCEQNLNHDAMYWYRQDPGQGLRLIYYSQIVNDFQKGDIAEGYSVSREKKESFPLTVTSAQKNPTAFYLCASMDPGAFTGELFFGEGSRLTVL.

The chain recombines TRBV5-1 with TRBJ1-1; no firm D call. Trimming pared 6 bases from V and 3 bases from J, leaving 12 bases between. Germline V gives CDR1 SGHRS, CDR2 YFSETQ. The CDR3 is made up of 13 amino acids. CDR3 amino acids: CASNHQRDTEAFF. CDR3 nucleotide sequence: TGCGCCAGCAACCATCAGAGGGACACTGAAGCTTTCTTT.

The chain uses TRBV5-6 and TRBJ2-7; TRBD2 might be the D (6 bases). Germline assignment: CDR1 SGHDT and CDR2 YYEEEE. This CDR3 comprises 17 residues. V was shortened by 1 base and J by 2 bases, with 19 bases between the two germline ends. CDR3 residues: CASSLFTPAAGPYEQYF. The CDR3 bases are TGTGCCAGCAGCTTGTTTACCCCTGCGGCGGGACCCTACGAGCAGTACTTC.

The chain's CDR3 is CASSLEYRTSNTEAFF. The CDR3, as DNA: TGTGCCAGCAGCTTGGAGTACAGGACATCGAACACTGAAGCTTTCTTT. The V call is TRBV5-6, the J call TRBJ1-1; D perhaps matches TRBD1 (5 bases). Between the trimmed V and J ends, which lost 0 bases and 1 base, there was a span of 13 bases. Germline CDR1 is SGHDT and CDR2 is YYEEEE. CDR3 length equals 16 residues.

This sequence joins TRBV9 and TRBJ2-7; D gene uncertain. Germline lookup yields CDR1 SGDLS and CDR2 YYNGEE. The CDR3 has 15 amino acids. V was trimmed by 2 bases and J by 0 bases, leaving 12 bases between them. The CDR3: CASSVGNGYSYEQYF. The CDR3 nucleotides are TGTGCCAGCAGCGTGGGAAACGGCTACTCCTACGAGCAGTACTTC.

V usage is TRBV19 and J usage is TRBJ1-6; D unresolved. The CDR3 spans 13 residues. The germline gives CDR1 LNHDA, CDR2 SQIVND (reference sequence). Trimming removed 3 bases from V and 7 bases from J, with 7 bases in between. Here the CDR3 reads CASSIHENSPLHF. In DNA, the CDR3 is TGTGCCAGTAGTATCCACGAGAATTCACCCCTCCACTTT.

The rearrangement joins TRBV7-2 to TRBJ2-1; possible D gene TRBD2, 5 bases. Germline-derived CDR1 and CDR2 are SGHTA and FQGNSA. The CDR3 sequence is 17 residues long. Trimming pared 2 bases from V and 0 bases from J, leaving 14 bases between. This chain's CDR3 is CASSLRRVGVSYNEQFF. The DNA of the CDR3 is TGTGCCAGCAGCTTACGGCGTGTCGGGGTCTCCTACAATGAGCAGTTCTTC.

This clone appeared a single time. This chain joins TRBV15 and TRBJ2-5; TRBD1 agrees at 7 bases. Germline trimming cut 3 bases from V and 5 bases from J; bases unmatched to any gene: 6. The germline gives CDR1 LNHNV, CDR2 YYDKDF (reference sequence). There are 14 residues in the CDR3. The CDR3 region is CATSSTGTAETQYF. The CDR3, as DNA: TGTGCCACCAGCAGTACAGGGACAGCGGAGACCCAGTACTTC.

A few counts support this clone. This sequence joins TRBV19 and TRBJ1-2; 8 nucleotides match TRBD1. The CDR3 is 15 amino acids. J lost 7 bases, V lost 4 bases, and 11 bases had no gene match. The germline V gene has CDR1 LNHDA and CDR2 SQIVND (reference sequence). The CDR3: CASSRPRQGARGYTF. In DNA, the CDR3 is TGTGCCAGTAGTAGACCCCGCCAGGGGGCGCGTGGCTACACCTTC.

J is TRBJ2-3 and V is TRBV5-6; D remains unclear. V was clipped by 1 base and J by 3 bases, with 15 bases between them. The CDR3 length is 16 residues. The germline gives CDR1 SGHDT, CDR2 YYEEEE. CDR3 coding DNA: TGTGCCAGCAGCTTGTGGGTCAGTAGAGGTACAGATACGCAGTATTTT. Translation gives CASSLWVSRGTDTQYF.

This sequence joins TRBV6-5 and TRBJ2-5; no clear D gene. V was cut by 4 bases and J by 2 bases, with 11 bases left in between. Germline CDR1 is MNHEY and CDR2 is SVGAGI. The CDR3 has 14 amino acids. CDR3 in amino acids: CASSLGLGQETQYF. CDR3 nucleotides: TGTGCCAGCAGTTTGGGTCTGGGGCAAGAGACCCAGTACTTC.

The gene calls are TRBV21-1 and TRBJ1-6. TRBV21-1 is a known pseudogene. This CDR3 is 16 amino acids long. CDR3 in DNA: TGTGCCAGCAGCAGTGAGGGGGGGACAGTAGATTCACCCCTCCACTTT. This sequence encodes CASSSEGGTVDSPLHF.

The V call is TRBV7-8, the J call TRBJ2-1, with D possibly being TRBD2 (7 bases). From germline, CDR1 is SGHVS and CDR2 FQNEAQ. CDR3 length: 15 residues. Deletions cut 1 base from V and 9 bases from J, with 16 bases between. CDR3 sequence (DNA): TGTGCCAGCAGCTTAGAAGGGGGGGCCTTTAGTGAGCAGTTCTTC. Residues: CASSLEGGAFSEQFF.

Only one count was recorded for this clone. The chain joins TRBV28 to TRBJ2-7; TRBD1 or TRBD2 may be the D gene (7 bases each). The CDR3 spans 20 residues. Germline V gene lookup returns CDR1 MDHEN and CDR2 SYDVKM. Trimming removed 5 bases from V and 0 bases from J, with 29 bases in between. In nucleotides, the CDR3 is TGTGCCAGCAGTGGTGGTGGGGAAATTGACAGGGACTACCTCTCCTACGAGCAGTACTTC. It translates to CASSGGGEIDRDYLSYEQYF.

This clone occurred once. The chain is built from TRBV7-2 and TRBJ1-1, with unresolved D. Looked up from germline, CDR1 is SGHTA and CDR2 is FQGNSA. This CDR3 has 12 amino acids. V gave up 3 bases and J gave up 2 bases, with 4 bases separating them. CDR3 nucleotide sequence: TGTGCCAGCAGCTTTAGAAACACTGAAGCTTTCTTT. Translating it yields CASSFRNTEAFF.

This sequence joins TRBV20-1 and TRBJ1-1; the D is unclear. This CDR3 has 11 amino acids. CDR1 DFQATT and CDR2 SNEGSKA come from the germline V gene (reference sequence). V was trimmed by 3 bases and J by 1 base, leaving 3 bases between them. CDR3 residues: CSARKNTEAFF. The CDR3 DNA reads TGCAGTGCTAGGAAGAACACTGAAGCTTTCTTT.

The chain uses TRBV7-9 and TRBJ1-2; weak D call: TRBD1 (6 bases). CDR3 length equals 14 residues. V was clipped by 10 bases and J by 4 bases, with 19 bases between them. The germline gives CDR1 SEHNR, CDR2 FQNEAQ (reference sequence). CDR3 coding DNA: TGTGCCACCCCTCCGGACAGTCTTTCCTATGGCTACACCTTC. Its translation: CATPPDSLSYGYTF.

The V call is TRBV29-1, the J call TRBJ1-1, with D unresolved. The CDR3 covers 12 residues. Germline loops: CDR1 SQVTM, CDR2 ANQGSEA. V dropped 7 bases and J dropped 5 bases, with 14 bases sitting between them. CDR3 protein: CSATHLRTEAFF. CDR3 sequence (DNA): TGCAGCGCGACTCACTTGAGGACTGAAGCTTTCTTT.

This sequence joins TRBV5-6 and TRBJ1-6; D is possibly TRBD1 (5 bases). V shed 1 base and J shed 8 bases, with 10 bases lying between them. Germline CDR1 is SGHDT and CDR2 is YYEEEE. This CDR3 is built from 14 residues. CDR3 DNA: TGTGCCAGCAGCTTGAGTTTAGGGGATTCACCCCTCCACTTT. It codes for CASSLSLGDSPLHF.

This chain connects TRBV18 to TRBJ2-7; 8 bases are a match to TRBD1. The CDR3 is made up of 17 amino acids. The trim removed 4 bases at V and 1 base at J, leaving 12 bases unmatched. Germline V gene data show CDR1 as KGHSH and CDR2 as LQKENI. CDR3 coding DNA: TGTGCCAGCTCACAAACGACAGGGGATAGAGCGTCCTACGAGCAGTACTTC. Protein: CASSQTTGDRASYEQYF. Using reference TRBV18 and TRBJ2-7 for the parts outside the CDR3, the full variable domain is NAGVMQNPRHLVRRRGQEARLRCSPMKGHSHVYWYRQLPEEGLKFMVYLQKENIIDESGMPKERFSAEFPKEGPSILRIQQVVRGDSAAYFCASSQTTGDRASYEQYFGPGTRLTVT.

The chain recombines TRBV5-1 with TRBJ1-3, with D unresolved. The CDR3 runs to 16 residues. Trimming shortened V by 0 bases and J by 0 bases, and 10 bases separated the two germline ends. Germline values: CDR1 SGHRS, CDR2 YFSETQ. CDR3 region: CASSLGDIISGNTIYF. Written as DNA, the CDR3 is TGCGCCAGCAGCTTGGGGGATATAATCTCTGGAAACACCATATATTTT.

The chain links TRBV4-3 to TRBJ2-7; a possible D gene is TRBD1 (5 bases). In germline, CDR1 is LGHNA, CDR2 YSLEER. The CDR3 length is 14 residues. Trimming left V 1 base short and J 4 bases short, with 11 bases between. In nucleotides, the CDR3 is TGCGCCAGCAGCCAAGCCCAGGGATGGTACGAGCAGTACTTC. This translates into CASSQAQGWYEQYF.

This clone has just a few counts. The gene calls are TRBV19 and TRBJ1-1; no clear D. Trimming removed 3 bases at V and 1 base at J, with 6 bases between. This CDR3 has 13 residues. From germline, CDR1 is LNHDA and CDR2 SQIVND (reference sequence). The CDR3 nucleotides read TGTGCCAGTAGTATGGCCAGGAACACTGAAGCTTTCTTT. As protein: CASSMARNTEAFF. Supplemented by reference TRBV19 and TRBJ1-1, the full variable domain reads DGGITQSPKYLFRKEGQNVTLSCEQNLNHDAMYWYRQDPGQGLRLIYYSQIVNDFQKGDIAEGYSVSREKKESFPLTVTSAQKNPTAFYLCASSMARNTEAFFGQGTRLTVV.